One and the same sample provided the 29 T cell receptor beta chains below, sequenced in a study of follicular helper T cells after annual influenza vaccination (dated by TCRdb to between 2016 and 2019). Library generation was performed with the immunoSEQ multiplex PCR assay. As stored in TCRdb, this immuneACCESS dataset retains in-frame rearrangements with V and J assigned. A fraction of the clones does not appear; measured against another copy, unresolved V genes explain less than half of the discrepancy, and the remainder lacks a known reason. A total of some 10,000 clones appear in this sample, about 82% of them only once. The top ten constitute 1.5% of the sample. The time point label of this sample denotes: 2015-2016 season, pre-vaccination. Here the sequenced sample was CXCR5+ CD38- circulating T follicular helper cells from blood, taken on the day of influenza vaccination. Sample cell subset or site, as interpreted from the label and publication: circulating Tfh, non-naive CD4+CXCR5+PD-1+ (ICOS+CD38+ or ICOS-CD38-). These receptors were collected from an adult who received the influenza vaccine.

The chain links TRBV6-1 to TRBJ1-5; D perhaps matches TRBD1 (5 bases). Germline V gives CDR1 MNHNS, CDR2 SASEGT. Trimming removed 6 bases from V and 1 base from J, with 13 bases in between. This CDR3 is built from 15 residues. Here the CDR3 DNA reads TGTGCCAGCAGGCGGGGCTCACAAAGCAATCAGCCCCAGCATTTT. Translated: CASRRGSQSNQPQHF.

The rearrangement uses TRBV28 and TRBJ2-7; unclear D gene. Between the trimmed V and J ends, which lost 2 bases and 7 bases, there was a span of 12 bases. Germline CDR1 MDHEN, CDR2 SYDVKM. CDR3 length: 13 amino acids. The CDR3 sequence is CASSLPGPREQYF. The CDR3 DNA follows: TGTGCCAGCAGTTTACCCGGACCTCGGGAGCAGTACTTC.

This clone was counted a single time. This sequence joins TRBV30 and TRBJ2-6, with 7 nucleotides matching TRBD1. V was pared by 8 bases and J by 1 base, with 2 bases of the junction left unmatched. The CDR3 runs 13 residues. In germline, CDR1 is GTSNPN, CDR2 SVGIG (reference sequence). This CDR3 reads CARQGSGANVLTF. The CDR3 DNA follows: TGTGCCCGACAGGGATCTGGGGCCAACGTCCTGACTTTC.

The CDR3 here is CASSEVGINEQFF. The CDR3 DNA reads as TGTGCCAGCAGTGAAGTAGGGATCAATGAGCAGTTCTTC. J is TRBJ2-1 and V is TRBV2; no clear D. Trimming stripped 1 base from V and 6 bases from J, with 7 bases between. This CDR3 has 13 residues. Germline CDR1 SNHLY, CDR2 FYNNEI.

V gene TRBV5-6 combines with J gene TRBJ1-1; D unclear. The V gene's germline CDR1 is SGHDT and CDR2 YYEEEE. CDR3 length: 14 amino acids. V lost 2 bases to trimming and J lost 0 bases, with 8 bases between them. Here the CDR3 DNA reads TGTGCCAGCAGCTTAACAGCAGTGAACACTGAAGCTTTCTTT. Translation gives CASSLTAVNTEAFF.

This clone appeared a few times. The chain carries TRBV11-2 and TRBJ2-7, with D tentatively TRBD2 (5 bases). Germline lookup yields CDR1 SGHAT and CDR2 FQNNGV. V lost 5 bases and J 0 bases, leaving 11 bases between the germline ends. This CDR3 comprises 14 residues. In nucleotides, the CDR3 is TGTGCCAGCAGCCCCGGGGTTAGCTCCTACGAGCAGTACTTC. Protein sequence: CASSPGVSSYEQYF.

This clone was seen just once. The chain uses TRBV19 and TRBJ2-1, with D tentatively TRBD1 (6 bases). Per the germline V gene, CDR1 is LNHDA and CDR2 is SQIVND (reference sequence). Trimming cost V 5 bases and J 1 base, with 9 bases left between them. The CDR3 has 14 residues. CDR3 sequence reads: CASSSQGSYNEQFF. The CDR3 bases are TGTGCCAGTAGTTCACAGGGATCCTACAATGAGCAGTTCTTC. Based on the CDR3 plus reference TRBV19 and TRBJ2-1, the full variable domain is DGGITQSPKYLFRKEGQNVTLSCEQNLNHDAMYWYRQDPGQGLRLIYYSQIVNDFQKGDIAEGYSVSREKKESFPLTVTSAQKNPTAFYLCASSSQGSYNEQFFGPGTRLTVL.

The chain uses TRBV28 and TRBJ2-7; D might be TRBD1 or TRBD2, each matching 7 bases. CDR1 is MDHEN and CDR2 is SYDVKM in the germline V gene. V was trimmed by 6 bases and J by 1 base, leaving 19 bases between them. The CDR3 covers 16 residues. CDR3 nucleotides: TGTGCCAGCAGCTCAGCAGGGGGGGCCATTTCCTACGAGCAGTACTTC. Encoded protein: CASSSAGGAISYEQYF. Variable domain in full (rest from reference TRBV28 and TRBJ2-7): DVKVTQSSRYLVKRTGEKVFLECVQDMDHENMFWYRQDPGLGLRLIYFSYDVKMKEKGDIPEGYSVSREKKERFSLILESASTNQTSMYLCASSSAGGAISYEQYFGPGTRLTVT.

V is TRBV5-1 and J is TRBJ2-1, with 8 nucleotides matching TRBD2. With V trimmed by 6 bases and J by 11 bases, 7 bases remained unmatched. Germline lookup yields CDR1 SGHRS and CDR2 YFSETQ. The CDR3 sequence is 12 residues long. The chain's CDR3 is CASMERESKQFF. The CDR3 DNA reads TGCGCCAGCATGGAGCGGGAGAGCAAGCAGTTCTTC.

The rearrangement uses TRBV29-1 and TRBJ2-4; either TRBD1 or TRBD2 may supply D (6 bases each). The germline gives CDR1 SQVTM, CDR2 ANQGSEA. The CDR3 covers 13 residues. V was clipped by 8 bases and J by 7 bases, with 18 bases between them. CDR3 residues: CSTRGEDRNIQYF. Here the CDR3 DNA reads TGCAGCACTAGGGGGGAGGATAGGAACATTCAGTACTTC.

This clone was observed a single time. The V call is TRBV4-1, the J call TRBJ2-5, with D perhaps matching TRBD2 (6 bases). With 3 bases removed from V and 1 base from J, the gap between germline ends came to 12 bases. Germline-derived CDR1 and CDR2 are MGHRA and YSYEKL. This CDR3 comprises 15 residues. The CDR3 nucleotides are TGCGCCAGCAGCCACCCCGGGAGCGGCCAAGAGACCCAGTACTTC. Translated: CASSHPGSGQETQYF.

The chain has TRBV28 and TRBJ1-3; D call uncertain. Germline V gives CDR1 MDHEN, CDR2 SYDVKM. This CDR3 spans 14 amino acids. V dropped 2 bases and J dropped 4 bases, with 9 bases sitting between them. The DNA for the CDR3 is TGTGCCAGCAGTTTAGGAAGTCGGGGAAACACCATATATTTT. This translates into CASSLGSRGNTIYF.

The genes are TRBV4-2 and TRBJ2-7; D could derive from TRBD1 or TRBD2 (6 bases each). The CDR3 contains 15 residues. V was trimmed by 2 bases and J by 5 bases, leaving 16 bases between them. Germline V CDR1 and CDR2: LGHNA, YNFKEQ. CDR3 region: CASSQNKLGGHEQYF. CDR3 in DNA: TGTGCCAGCAGCCAAAACAAACTCGGGGGCCACGAGCAGTACTTC.

The chain employs TRBV5-1 and TRBJ2-1; the match to TRBD2 covers 9 bases. This CDR3 has 16 amino acids. Looked up from germline, CDR1 is SGHRS and CDR2 is YFSETQ. The ends lost 0 bases at V and 8 bases at J; junction bases unmatched: 9. The CDR3 nucleotides read TGCGCCAGCAGCTTGGGATCTGGCGGGGGGGTCGATGAGCAGTTCTTC. Protein product: CASSLGSGGGVDEQFF.

The chain is built from TRBV5-8 and TRBJ1-4, with D possibly being TRBD1 (5 bases). Germline CDR1 and CDR2: SGHTS and YDEGEE. Deletions cut 0 bases from V and 7 bases from J, with 13 bases between. The CDR3 has 15 amino acids. The CDR3 DNA reads as TGTGCCAGCAGCTTGGCCGGGACGACCGGTGAAAAACTGTTTTTT. Its protein is CASSLAGTTGEKLFF.

The genes are TRBV28 and TRBJ1-3; 7 bases map to TRBD1. The CDR3 is 17 residues long. The trim removed 1 base at V and 4 bases at J, leaving 10 bases unmatched. The germline gives CDR1 MDHEN, CDR2 SYDVKM. The CDR3 sequence: CASSLLSGQGVGNTIYF. CDR3 coding DNA: TGTGCCAGCAGTTTATTATCCGGGCAGGGGGTCGGAAACACCATATATTTT. Filled out from reference TRBV28 and TRBJ1-3, the complete variable domain reads DVKVTQSSRYLVKRTGEKVFLECVQDMDHENMFWYRQDPGLGLRLIYFSYDVKMKEKGDIPEGYSVSREKKERFSLILESASTNQTSMYLCASSLLSGQGVGNTIYFGEGSWLTVV.

V gene TRBV12-5 combines with J gene TRBJ2-1; D is perhaps TRBD1 (6 bases). V gave up 2 bases and J gave up 8 bases, with 13 bases separating them. The germline CDR1 and CDR2 sequences are LGHNT and FRNRAP. The length of the CDR3 is 14 residues. The CDR3 sequence is CASGLNRVKDEQFF. CDR3 sequence (DNA): TGTGCTAGTGGTTTGAACAGGGTCAAGGATGAGCAGTTCTTC.

The rearrangement joins TRBV6-1 to TRBJ2-7; D possibly corresponds to TRBD2 (6 bases). The CDR3 has 12 amino acids. Germline CDR1 and CDR2: MNHNS and SASEGT. The ends were cut back, 7 bases at V and 3 bases at J, with 10 bases in the middle. CDR3 loop: CASTPTSYEQYF. DNA of the CDR3: TGTGCCAGCACCCCGACTAGCTACGAGCAGTACTTC.

The rearrangement joins TRBV19 to TRBJ2-1; 9 bases match TRBD1. With 7 bases clipped from V and 9 bases from J, the junction kept 10 bases outside the gene matches. CDR1 and CDR2 from the germline V gene are LNHDA and SQIVND (reference sequence). The CDR3 has 14 amino acids. This CDR3 reads CASTRQGVNSEQFF. CDR3 sequence (DNA): TGTGCCAGTACGCGACAGGGGGTTAACAGTGAGCAGTTCTTC.

This chain joins TRBV10-1 and TRBJ2-2; a weak D match, TRBD2 (5 bases). The germline V and J ends were trimmed by 3 bases and 0 bases, with 8 bases remaining between them. This CDR3 has 15 residues. Looked up from germline, CDR1 is WNHNN and CDR2 is SYGVQD (reference sequence). This CDR3 is CASSDSGTNTGELFF. The CDR3, as DNA: TGCGCCAGCAGTGATTCGGGAACGAACACCGGGGAGCTGTTTTTT.

This chain joins TRBV6-5 and TRBJ2-3, with D possibly matching TRBD2 (6 bases). Trimming stripped 7 bases from V and 5 bases from J, with 13 bases between. Germline lookup yields CDR1 MNHEY and CDR2 SVGAGI. The CDR3 is 13 amino acids. The CDR3 reads CASIEPGLDTQYF. CDR3 sequence (DNA): TGTGCCAGCATTGAACCGGGACTAGATACGCAGTATTTT.

The CDR3 DNA follows: TGTGCCTGGAGTGTATATCTGGGCGAGCAGTACTTC. This sequence encodes CAWSVYLGEQYF. The chain joins TRBV30 to TRBJ2-7; no reliable D call. The CDR3 consists of 12 residues. Germline loops: CDR1 GTSNPN, CDR2 SVGIG (reference sequence). V was shortened by 0 bases and J by 6 bases, with 9 bases between the two germline ends.

The chain has TRBV11-2 and TRBJ2-4, with a possible D match to TRBD1 (5 bases). This CDR3 region has 18 residues. V was shortened by 0 bases and J by 0 bases, with 15 bases between the two germline ends. Looked up from germline, CDR1 is SGHAT and CDR2 is FQNNGV. Here the CDR3 reads CASSLDVGGQIAKNIQYF. CDR3 nucleotide sequence: TGTGCCAGCAGCTTAGATGTCGGTGGACAAATAGCCAAAAACATTCAGTACTTC.

This sequence joins TRBV6-5 and TRBJ2-2, with D tentatively TRBD2 (5 bases). V was clipped by 6 bases and J by 6 bases, with 11 bases between them. Germline CDR1 is MNHEY and CDR2 is SVGAGI. The CDR3 is 13 residues long. The CDR3 sequence: CASRPSIAGELFF. CDR3 sequence (DNA): TGTGCCAGCAGACCTAGCATCGCCGGGGAGCTGTTTTTT.

The V and J genes are TRBV27 and TRBJ1-5; TRBD1 matches 8 bases. The CDR3 has 13 amino acids. Germline V gene sequence: CDR1 MNHEY, CDR2 SMNVEV (reference sequence). Trimming took 6 bases from V and 6 from J; bases not matched to a gene: 4. CDR3 amino acids: CASRGQGSQPQHF. The DNA for the CDR3 is TGTGCCAGCAGAGGACAGGGAAGTCAGCCCCAGCATTTT.

The genes are TRBV5-1 and TRBJ1-4, with 9 bases identical to TRBD1. CDR1 is SGHRS and CDR2 is YFSETQ in the germline V gene. V was pared by 5 bases and J by 8 bases, with 13 bases of the junction left unmatched. The CDR3 has 16 residues. The CDR3 nucleotides are TGCGCCAGCAGTTTTTCCCCCGGGACAGGGCTAGAAAAACTGTTTTTT. Translated: CASSFSPGTGLEKLFF.

This clone turned up a few times. The rearrangement uses TRBV6-6 and TRBJ2-1; the D is unclear. V was pared by 6 bases and J by 6 bases, with 6 bases between. CDR1 and CDR2 from the germline V gene are MNHNY and SVGAGI (reference sequence). CDR3 length: 11 amino acids. CDR3 sequence reads: CASRTGNEQFF. CDR3 sequence (DNA): TGTGCCAGCAGAACGGGCAATGAGCAGTTCTTC.

The chain recombines TRBV11-2 with TRBJ1-1, with no clear D. The germline V gene has CDR1 SGHAT and CDR2 FQNNGV. The CDR3 spans 13 residues. Trimming stripped 1 base from V and 3 bases from J, with 6 bases between. The CDR3 bases are TGTGCCAGCAGCTTAGCTGCATACACTGAAGCTTTCTTT. As protein: CASSLAAYTEAFF. The whole variable domain, remainder taken from reference TRBV11-2 and TRBJ1-1, is EAGVAQSPRYKIIEKRQSVAFWCNPISGHATLYWYQQILGQGPKLLIQFQNNGVVDDSQLPKDRFSAERLKGVDSTLKIQPAKLEDSAVYLCASSLAAYTEAFFGQGTRLTVV.

The chain combines TRBV7-2 with TRBJ2-7; 9 bases are shared with TRBD2. The CDR3 runs 15 residues. The junction had 3 bases not matched to a gene; V was cut back by 1 base and J by 2 bases. The germline CDR1 and CDR2 sequences are SGHTA and FQGNSA. The CDR3: CASSLGAGGPYEQYF. The CDR3 DNA is TGTGCCAGCAGCTTAGGGGCGGGAGGGCCCTACGAGCAGTACTTC.